The 27 T cell receptor beta chains given below trace back to one sample, sequenced in a study of blood T cells in healthy people across ages. A second PCR of roughly 6 to 12 cycles used a sample-barcoded 5' primer and a J-beta primer mix. TCRdb processed the 5' RACE reads anew with MiXCR; each CDR3 protein has one entry. This table has 800,000 to 1,000,000 distinct CDR3 sequences, roughly 52% appearing once. The sequenced sample consisted of blood. The receptors here all came from a man aged 25-45 years in good health.

The chain recombines TRBV29-1 with TRBJ2-3; D unclear. This CDR3 spans 12 amino acids. Germline V gene lookup returns CDR1 SQVTM and CDR2 ANQGSEA. The V end was cut by 4 bases, the J end by 2 bases, with 7 bases between. This chain's CDR3 is CSVVDATDTQYF. CDR3 coding DNA: TGCAGCGTTGTCGACGCCACAGATACGCAGTATTTT.

The chain couples TRBV5-1 to TRBJ1-4, with D perhaps TRBD1 (5 bases). Between the trimmed V and J ends, which lost 0 bases and 12 bases, there was a span of 15 bases. The CDR3 totals 14 residues. CDR1 SGHRS and CDR2 YFSETQ come from the germline V gene. The CDR3: CASSLGGAQEELFF. Here the CDR3 DNA reads TGCGCCAGCAGCTTGGGCGGGGCGCAAGAAGAACTGTTTTTT.

This clonotype was seen once. The V and J genes are TRBV2 and TRBJ1-2, with D unresolved. The germline gives CDR1 SNHLY, CDR2 FYNNEI. The length of the CDR3 is 15 residues. The V end lost 6 bases, the J end lost 3 bases, and 17 bases lay between the germline ends. The CDR3 loop is CASSWASARDYGYTF. CDR3 sequence (DNA): TGTGCCAGCAGCTGGGCCTCAGCCCGGGACTATGGCTACACCTTC.

The rearrangement joins TRBV4-1 to TRBJ2-7; possible D gene TRBD2, 6 bases. The germline gives CDR1 MGHRA, CDR2 YSYEKL. The CDR3 totals 15 residues. V lost 0 bases, J lost 6 bases, and 15 bases lay in between. The CDR3 DNA reads TGCGCCAGCAGCCAAGATGTCGGGGGAATCGGCGAGCAGTACTTC. As protein: CASSQDVGGIGEQYF.

The chain carries TRBV19 and TRBJ2-5; TRBD2 might be the D (6 bases). The J call may be mistaken, given a closer DNA end match to TRBJ2-7. Per the germline V gene, CDR1 is LNHDA and CDR2 is SQIVND (reference sequence). The CDR3 totals 14 residues. CDR3: CASSVFGGTYEQYF. DNA of the CDR3: TGTGCCAGTAGTGTCTTTGGCGGGACCTACGAGCAGTACTTC.

The V and J genes are TRBV25-1 and TRBJ1-6; no firm D call. V was trimmed by 2 bases and J by 3 bases, leaving 8 bases between them. Germline CDR1 and CDR2: MGHDK and SYGVNS. The CDR3 contains 15 residues. CDR3: CASSERRDYNSPLHF. Here the CDR3 DNA reads TGTGCCAGCAGTGAACGGAGAGACTATAATTCACCCCTCCACTTT. Supplemented by reference TRBV25-1 and TRBJ1-6, the full variable domain reads EADIYQTPRYLVIGTGKKITLECSQTMGHDKMYWYQQDPGMELHLIHYSYGVNSTEKGDLSSESTVSRIRTEHFPLTLESARPSHTSQYLCASSERRDYNSPLHFGNGTRLTVT.

The chain has TRBV6-1 and TRBJ2-1, with D perhaps TRBD1 or TRBD2 (5 bases each). Germline CDR1 reads MNHNS; CDR2 reads SASEGT. The CDR3 totals 15 residues. The V end lost 6 bases, the J end lost 7 bases, and 19 bases lay between the germline ends. The CDR3: CASSPTSEWGNEQFF. CDR3 bases: TGTGCCAGCAGCCCGACGTCGGAGTGGGGGAATGAGCAGTTCTTC.

The chain combines TRBV6-2 or TRBV6-3 with TRBJ1-1; 10 bases map to TRBD1. Trimming at V came to 2 bases and at J to 3 bases, leaving 6 bases not matched to a gene. From germline, CDR1 is MNHEY and CDR2 SVGEGT. The CDR3 contains 16 residues. Here the CDR3 reads CASSYALTGGHTEAFF. CDR3 sequence (DNA): TGTGCCAGCAGTTACGCCTTGACAGGGGGCCACACTGAAGCTTTCTTT.

V gene TRBV7-2 combines with J gene TRBJ1-2; D unresolved. Looked up from germline, CDR1 is SGHTA and CDR2 is FQGNSA. V was clipped by 7 bases and J by 0 bases, with 6 bases between them. The CDR3 loop spans 12 amino acids. The CDR3 region has the DNA TGTGCCAGCACAGCAGCTAACTATGGCTACACCTTC. Amino acids: CASTAANYGYTF.

The chain couples TRBV9 to TRBJ2-1; 14 positions match TRBD2. CDR3 size: 15 residues. Germline lookup yields CDR1 SGDLS and CDR2 YYNGEE. The V segment lost 4 bases and the J segment 7 bases; nucleotides outside the gene matches: 4. Here the CDR3 reads CASSIGLAGGNEQFF. As DNA, the CDR3 is TGTGCCAGCAGCATCGGACTAGCGGGGGGAAATGAGCAGTTCTTC.

J is TRBJ2-5 and V is TRBV25-1; TRBD2 aligns across 7 bases. The CDR3 length is 14 residues. CDR1 MGHDK and CDR2 SYGVNS come from the germline V gene. Trimming cost V 3 bases and J 3 bases; bases outside gene matches: 4. The CDR3 loop is CASSDRGVEETQYF. The CDR3 DNA reads as TGTGCCAGCAGTGATCGGGGGGTGGAAGAGACCCAGTACTTC.

The V gene is TRBV29-1, the J gene TRBJ1-1; 10 nucleotides agree with TRBD1. CDR3 size: 15 residues. V lost 2 bases, J lost 1 base, and 4 bases stayed unmatched. The germline CDR1 and CDR2 sequences are SQVTM and ANQGSEA. CDR3 in DNA: TGCAGCGTTGAAATAAGGGACAGGGGGAACACTGAAGCTTTCTTT. Protein sequence: CSVEIRDRGNTEAFF.

The chain employs TRBV5-5 and TRBJ2-1; D perhaps matches TRBD2 (6 bases). The CDR3 is 14 residues long. CDR1 and CDR2 (germline): SGHKS, YYEKEE (reference sequence). Trimming stripped 4 bases from V and 4 bases from J, with 12 bases between. The CDR3 reads CASSQTGEYNEQFF. CDR3 in DNA: TGTGCCAGCAGCCAGACGGGGGAATACAATGAGCAGTTCTTC.

Only a few counts were recorded for this clonotype. The chain carries TRBV12-3 or TRBV12-4 and TRBJ2-7, with D unclear. The CDR3 has 15 residues. V was shortened by 3 bases and J by 0 bases, with 12 bases between the two germline ends. The CDR3 bases are TGTGCCAGCAGTTTCGCAGGATTGGCCTCCTACGAGCAGTACTTC. This encodes CASSFAGLASYEQYF.

As concerns this clonotype: A much larger clone differs by one base, so this may be a read error. The rearrangement uses TRBV7-2 and TRBJ2-4; 9 bases map to TRBD2. The J segment lost 9 bases and the V segment lost 5 bases, leaving 8 bases of the junction unmatched. The CDR3 runs to 14 residues. Germline V gene data show CDR1 as SGHTA and CDR2 as FQGNSA. The CDR3 loop is CASSVGTSSGIQYF. The CDR3 DNA reads TGTGCCAGCAGCGTAGGGACTAGCAGCGGCATTCAGTACTTC.

This clonotype has a count of ten or more. V and J are TRBV9 and TRBJ1-1; D gene ambiguous. The germline gives CDR1 SGDLS, CDR2 YYNGEE. V dropped 4 bases and J dropped 1 base, with 14 bases sitting between them. The CDR3 is made up of 15 amino acids. This CDR3 is CASSPLAKTNTEAFF. CDR3 coding DNA: TGTGCCAGCAGCCCCCTTGCCAAAACGAACACTGAAGCTTTCTTT.

The sample holds a few counts of this clonotype. The chain links TRBV13 to TRBJ1-1, with D perhaps TRBD1 (6 bases). The germline V and J ends were trimmed by 4 bases and 1 base, with 13 bases remaining between them. The germline CDR1 and CDR2 sequences are PRHDT and FYEKMQ (reference sequence). CDR3 length: 15 amino acids. The CDR3 here is CASSSIGTPNTEAFF. CDR3 nucleotides: TGTGCCAGCAGCTCCATCGGGACACCGAACACTGAAGCTTTCTTT.

V usage is TRBV29-1 and J usage is TRBJ2-3, with 8 bases that match TRBD2. The CDR3 consists of 17 residues. The V gene's germline CDR1 is SQVTM and CDR2 ANQGSEA. The V and J ends lost 2 bases and 0 bases, in that order; junction bases with no gene match: 10. The CDR3 region has the DNA TGCAGCGTTGAACCCAGCGGGGGCCGACGTAGCACAGATACGCAGTATTTT. Translated: CSVEPSGGRRSTDTQYF.

Remarks on this clonotype: A much larger clone is a single base away; this may be a read error. This chain links TRBV6-4 with TRBJ1-2; D not certain. The CDR3 totals 14 residues. The germline V gene encodes CDR1 MRHNA and CDR2 SNTAGT. This CDR3 is CASSDADGGYSYTF. The CDR3 nucleotides are TGTGCCAGCAGTGACGCCGACGGAGGCTATAGCTACACCTTC.

V usage is TRBV21-1 and J usage is TRBJ2-3. TRBV21-1 is a documented pseudogene. The CDR3 sequence is 15 residues long. The CDR3 DNA reads TGTGCCAGCAGCAAAGTCTGGCAGAACACAGATACGCAGTATTTT. This translates into CASSKVWQNTDTQYF.

This chain connects TRBV6-2 or TRBV6-3 to TRBJ1-6; 11 bases map to TRBD1. The CDR3 totals 16 residues. Germline CDR1 is MNHEY and CDR2 is SVGEGT. J was trimmed by 9 bases and V by 4 bases; bases with no gene match: 8. The CDR3 DNA reads TGTGCCAGCAGTTCTACTACCGGGACAGGGGGTTCACCCCTCCACTTT. Amino acids: CASSSTTGTGGSPLHF.

The chain links TRBV29-1 to TRBJ2-7, with D perhaps TRBD2 (7 bases). V was clipped by 7 bases and J by 0 bases, with 16 bases between them. The CDR3 covers 14 residues. Germline lookup yields CDR1 SQVTM and CDR2 ANQGSEA. The CDR3 nucleotides are TGCAGCGGTGGTTCTGGGGGGGCCTCCTACGAGCAGTACTTC. It yields the protein CSGGSGGASYEQYF.

The rearrangement joins TRBV5-1 to TRBJ2-7; tentatively, D is TRBD2 (6 bases). This CDR3 is 14 amino acids long. The V and J ends lost 4 bases and 7 bases respectively, with 18 bases between them. CDR1 SGHRS and CDR2 YFSETQ come from the germline V gene. The CDR3 loop reads CASSQAAGSNEQYF. The CDR3 coding sequence is TGCGCCAGCAGCCAGGCAGCGGGTTCCAATGAGCAGTACTTC. Full variable domain (outside the CDR3, taken from reference TRBV5-1 and TRBJ2-7): KAGVTQTPRYLIKTRGQQVTLSCSPISGHRSVSWYQQTPGQGLQFLFEYFSETQRNKGNFPGRFSGRQFSNSRSEMNVSTLELGDSALYLCASSQAAGSNEQYFGPGTRLTVT.

CDR3 DNA sequence: TGCGCCAGCAGCCGACTGGGCGGGGGAGCAATTCAACAAGAGACCCAGTACTTC. Protein product: CASSRLGGGAIQQETQYF. The V gene is TRBV5-1, the J gene TRBJ2-5; 7 bases agree with TRBD2. J was trimmed by 2 bases and V by 4 bases; bases with no gene match: 17. CDR1 and CDR2 from the germline V gene are SGHRS and YFSETQ. This CDR3 is built from 18 residues.

The table lists this clonotype with many counts. The CDR3 region has the DNA TGTGCCAGCAGCTTAGAAAACGGGCGGAATGAGCAGTTCTTC. Translation: CASSLENGRNEQFF. This chain connects TRBV7-8 to TRBJ2-1; D gene unclear. Germline V gene lookup returns CDR1 SGHVS and CDR2 FQNEAQ. The CDR3 spans 14 residues. The V and J ends lost 1 base and 7 bases respectively, with 11 bases between them.

This clonotype has just a few counts. The rearrangement joins TRBV27 to TRBJ2-7; TRBD1 is a possible D gene (6 bases). Between the trimmed V and J ends, which lost 2 bases and 0 bases, there was a span of 11 bases. Germline V gene data show CDR1 as MNHEY and CDR2 as SMNVEV (reference sequence). This CDR3 has 15 amino acids. Written as DNA, the CDR3 is TGTGCCAGCAGTTTAGGACAGACCCTCTCCTACGAGCAGTACTTC. Translating gives CASSLGQTLSYEQYF.

This clonotype has more than one count but fewer than ten. The chain has TRBV4-1 and TRBJ1-1; no reliable D call. The ends were cut back, 0 bases at V and 0 bases at J, with 11 bases in the middle. The CDR3 has 16 residues. Germline-derived CDR1 and CDR2 are MGHRA and YSYEKL. The CDR3 sequence is CASSQEGLQMNTEAFF. CDR3 DNA sequence: TGCGCCAGCAGCCAAGAAGGTTTGCAGATGAACACTGAAGCTTTCTTT.